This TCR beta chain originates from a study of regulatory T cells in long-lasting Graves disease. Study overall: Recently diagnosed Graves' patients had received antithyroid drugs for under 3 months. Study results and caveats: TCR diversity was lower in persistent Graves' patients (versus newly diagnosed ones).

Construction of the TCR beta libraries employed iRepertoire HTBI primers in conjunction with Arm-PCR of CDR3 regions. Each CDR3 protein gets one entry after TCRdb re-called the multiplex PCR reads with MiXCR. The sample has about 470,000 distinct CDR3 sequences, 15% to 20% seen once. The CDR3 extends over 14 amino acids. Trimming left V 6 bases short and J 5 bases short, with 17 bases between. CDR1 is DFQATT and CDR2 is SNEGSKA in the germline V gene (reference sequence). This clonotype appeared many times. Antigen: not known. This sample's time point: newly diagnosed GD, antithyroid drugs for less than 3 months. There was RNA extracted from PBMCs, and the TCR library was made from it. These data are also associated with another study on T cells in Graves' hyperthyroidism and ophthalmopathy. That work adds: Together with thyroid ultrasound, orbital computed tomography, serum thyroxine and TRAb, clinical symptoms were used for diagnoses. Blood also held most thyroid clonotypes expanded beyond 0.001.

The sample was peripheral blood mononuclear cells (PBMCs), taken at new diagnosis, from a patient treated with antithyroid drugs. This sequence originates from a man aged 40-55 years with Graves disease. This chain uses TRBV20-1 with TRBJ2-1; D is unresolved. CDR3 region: CSADSPGGNNEQFF. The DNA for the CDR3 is TGCAGTGCCGACTCACCGGGCGGTAACAATGAGCAGTTCTTC.